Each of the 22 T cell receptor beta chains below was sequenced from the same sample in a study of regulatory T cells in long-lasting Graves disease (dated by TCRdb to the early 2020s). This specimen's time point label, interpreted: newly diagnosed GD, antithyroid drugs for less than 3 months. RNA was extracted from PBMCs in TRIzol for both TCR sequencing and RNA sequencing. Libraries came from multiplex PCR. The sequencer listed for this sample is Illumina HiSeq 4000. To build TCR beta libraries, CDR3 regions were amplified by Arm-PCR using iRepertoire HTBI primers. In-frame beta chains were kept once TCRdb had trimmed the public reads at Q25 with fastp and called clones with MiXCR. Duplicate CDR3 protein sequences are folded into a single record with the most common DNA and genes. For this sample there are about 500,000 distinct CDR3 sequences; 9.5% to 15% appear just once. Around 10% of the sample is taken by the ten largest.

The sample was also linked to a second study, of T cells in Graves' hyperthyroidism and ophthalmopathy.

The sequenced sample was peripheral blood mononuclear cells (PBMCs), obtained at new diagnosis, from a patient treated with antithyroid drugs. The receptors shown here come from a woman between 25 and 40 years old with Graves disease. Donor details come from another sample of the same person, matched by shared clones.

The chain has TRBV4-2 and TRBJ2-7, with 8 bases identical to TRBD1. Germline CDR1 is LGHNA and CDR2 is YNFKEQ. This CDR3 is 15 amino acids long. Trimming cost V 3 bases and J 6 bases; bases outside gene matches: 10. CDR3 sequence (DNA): TGTGCCAGCAGCCAGGAACCGGGACAGGAGGGCGAGCAGTACTTC. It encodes CASSQEPGQEGEQYF.

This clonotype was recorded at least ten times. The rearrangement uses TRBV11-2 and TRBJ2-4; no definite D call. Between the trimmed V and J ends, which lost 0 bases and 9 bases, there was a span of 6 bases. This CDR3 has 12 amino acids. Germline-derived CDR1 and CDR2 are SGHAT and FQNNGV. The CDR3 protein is CASSLDRAIQYF. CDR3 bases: TGTGCCAGCAGCTTAGATAGGGCCATTCAGTACTTC.

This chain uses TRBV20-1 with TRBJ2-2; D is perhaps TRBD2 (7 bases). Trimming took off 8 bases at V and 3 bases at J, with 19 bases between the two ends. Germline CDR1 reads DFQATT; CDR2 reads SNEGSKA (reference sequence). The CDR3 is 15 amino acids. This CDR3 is CSTKKGRGDTGELFF. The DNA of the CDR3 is TGCAGTACAAAAAAAGGGAGGGGGGACACCGGGGAGCTGTTTTTT.

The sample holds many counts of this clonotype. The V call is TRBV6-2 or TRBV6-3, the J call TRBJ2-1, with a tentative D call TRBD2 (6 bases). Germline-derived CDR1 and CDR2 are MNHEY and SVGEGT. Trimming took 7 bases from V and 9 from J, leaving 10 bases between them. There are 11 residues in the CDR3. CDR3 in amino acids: CASTVGGEQFF. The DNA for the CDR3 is TGTGCCAGCACGGTGGGGGGTGAGCAGTTCTTC.

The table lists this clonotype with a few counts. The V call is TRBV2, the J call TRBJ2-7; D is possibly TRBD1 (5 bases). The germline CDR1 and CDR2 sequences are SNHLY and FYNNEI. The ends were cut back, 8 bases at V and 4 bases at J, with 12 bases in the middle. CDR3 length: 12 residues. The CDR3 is CASGATQYEQYF. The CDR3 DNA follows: TGTGCCAGCGGGGCGACCCAATACGAGCAGTACTTC. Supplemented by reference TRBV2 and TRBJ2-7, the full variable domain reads EPEVTQTPSHQVTQMGQEVILRCVPISNHLYFYWYRQILGQKVEFLVSFYNNEISEKSEIFDDQFSVERPDGSNFTLKIRSTKLEDSAMYFCASGATQYEQYFGPGTRLTVT.

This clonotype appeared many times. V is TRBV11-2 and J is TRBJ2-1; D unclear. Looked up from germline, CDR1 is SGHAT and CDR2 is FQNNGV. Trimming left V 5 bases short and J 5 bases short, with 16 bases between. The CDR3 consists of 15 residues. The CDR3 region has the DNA TGTGCCAGCAGCCTTCAATTGGTACCTAACAATGAGCAGTTCTTC. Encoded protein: CASSLQLVPNNEQFF.

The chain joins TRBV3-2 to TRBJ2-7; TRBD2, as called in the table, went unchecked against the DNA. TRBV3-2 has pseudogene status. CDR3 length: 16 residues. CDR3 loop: CASSRPRGLEAYEQYF. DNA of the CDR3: TGTGCCAGCAGCCGTCCTCGGGGACTAGAGGCGTACGAGCAGTACTTC.

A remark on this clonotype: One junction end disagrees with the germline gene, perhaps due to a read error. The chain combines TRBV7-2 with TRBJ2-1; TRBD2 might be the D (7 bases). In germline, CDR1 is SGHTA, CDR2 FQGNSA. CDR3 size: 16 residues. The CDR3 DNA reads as TGTGCCAGCAGCCGGTGGGGGGGGCGGCACTACAATGAGCAGTTCTTT. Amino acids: CASSRWGGRHYNEQFF. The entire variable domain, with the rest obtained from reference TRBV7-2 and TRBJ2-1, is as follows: GAGVSQSPSNKVTEKGKDVELRCDPISGHTALYWYRQSLGQGLEFLIYFQGNSAPDKSGLPSDRFSAERTGGSVSTLTIQRTQQEDSAVYLCASSRWGGRHYNEQFFGPGTRLTVL.

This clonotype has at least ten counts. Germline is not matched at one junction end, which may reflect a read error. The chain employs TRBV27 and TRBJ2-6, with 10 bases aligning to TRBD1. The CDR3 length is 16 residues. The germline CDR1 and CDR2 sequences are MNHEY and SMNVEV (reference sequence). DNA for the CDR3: TGTGCCAGCAGTGGGACAGGGGCCTCTAGGGCCAACGTCCTGACTTTC. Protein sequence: CASSGTGASRANVLTF.

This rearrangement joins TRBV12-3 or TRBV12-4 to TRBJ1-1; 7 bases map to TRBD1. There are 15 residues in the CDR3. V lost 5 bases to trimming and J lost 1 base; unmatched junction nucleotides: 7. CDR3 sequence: CASSRGTATNTEAFF. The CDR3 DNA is TGTGCCAGCAGTCGTGGGACAGCCACGAACACTGAAGCTTTCTTT.

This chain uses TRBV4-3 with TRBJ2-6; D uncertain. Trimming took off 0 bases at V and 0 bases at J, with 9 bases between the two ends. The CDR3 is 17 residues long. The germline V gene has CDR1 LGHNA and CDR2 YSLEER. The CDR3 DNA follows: TGCGCCAGCAGCCAAGATGTGGGTTACTCTGGGGCCAACGTCCTGACTTTC. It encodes CASSQDVGYSGANVLTF.

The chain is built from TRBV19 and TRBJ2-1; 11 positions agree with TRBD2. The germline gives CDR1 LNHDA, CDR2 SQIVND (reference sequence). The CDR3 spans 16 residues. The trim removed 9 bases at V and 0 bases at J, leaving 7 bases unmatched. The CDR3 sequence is CASRSSGGSSYNEQFF. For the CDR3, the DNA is TGTGCCAGCCGGTCTAGCGGGGGGTCCTCCTACAATGAGCAGTTCTTC.

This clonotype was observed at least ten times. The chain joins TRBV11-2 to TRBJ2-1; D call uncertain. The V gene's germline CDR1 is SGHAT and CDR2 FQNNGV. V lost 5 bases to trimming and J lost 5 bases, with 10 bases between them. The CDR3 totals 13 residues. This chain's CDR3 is CASSPYFHNEQFF. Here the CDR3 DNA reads TGTGCCAGCAGCCCGTACTTTCACAATGAGCAGTTCTTC.

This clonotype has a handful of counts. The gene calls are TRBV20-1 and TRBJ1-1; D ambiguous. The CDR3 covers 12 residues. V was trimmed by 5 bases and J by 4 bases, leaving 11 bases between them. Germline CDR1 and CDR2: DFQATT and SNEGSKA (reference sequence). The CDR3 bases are TGCAGTGCTGGATTCCGGGGCACTGAAGCTTTCTTT. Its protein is CSAGFRGTEAFF.

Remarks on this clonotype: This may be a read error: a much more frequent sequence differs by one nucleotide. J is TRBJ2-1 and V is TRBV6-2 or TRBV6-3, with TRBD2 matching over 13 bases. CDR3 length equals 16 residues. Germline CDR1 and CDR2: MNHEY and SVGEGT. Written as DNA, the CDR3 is TGTGCCAGCAGGGGGGAGCGGTTCGGGACTAGCGGGACCCAGTGCTTC. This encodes CASRGERFGTSGTQCF.

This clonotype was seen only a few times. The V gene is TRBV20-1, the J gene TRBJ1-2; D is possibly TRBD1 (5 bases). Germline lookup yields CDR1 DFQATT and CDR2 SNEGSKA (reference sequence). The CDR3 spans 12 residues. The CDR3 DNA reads TGCAGGGGGGGGTGGGGGGTCGACGGCTACACCTTC. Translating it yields CRGGWGVDGYTF.

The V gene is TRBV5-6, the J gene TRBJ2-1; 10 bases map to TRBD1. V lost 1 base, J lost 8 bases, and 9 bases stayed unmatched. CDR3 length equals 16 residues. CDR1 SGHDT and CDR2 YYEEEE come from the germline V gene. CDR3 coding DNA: TGTGCCAGCAGCTTGAAGGGACAGGGGATAATCGATGAGCAGTTCTTC. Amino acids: CASSLKGQGIIDEQFF.

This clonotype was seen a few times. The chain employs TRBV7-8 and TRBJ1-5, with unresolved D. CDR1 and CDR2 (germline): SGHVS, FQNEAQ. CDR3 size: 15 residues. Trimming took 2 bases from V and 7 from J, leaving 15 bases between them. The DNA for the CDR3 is TGTGCCAGCAGCTTAACCCTCTCTCCCGGGCAGCCCCAGCATTTT. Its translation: CASSLTLSPGQPQHF.

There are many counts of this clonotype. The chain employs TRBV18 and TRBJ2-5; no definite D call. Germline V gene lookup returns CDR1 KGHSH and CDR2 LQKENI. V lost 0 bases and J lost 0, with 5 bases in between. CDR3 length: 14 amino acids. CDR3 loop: CASSPPYYQETQYF. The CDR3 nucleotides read TGTGCCAGCTCACCACCCTACTACCAAGAGACCCAGTACTTC. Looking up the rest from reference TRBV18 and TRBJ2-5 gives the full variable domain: NAGVMQNPRHLVRRRGQEARLRCSPMKGHSHVYWYRQLPEEGLKFMVYLQKENIIDESGMPKERFSAEFPKEGPSILRIQQVVRGDSAAYFCASSPPYYQETQYFGPGTRLLVL.

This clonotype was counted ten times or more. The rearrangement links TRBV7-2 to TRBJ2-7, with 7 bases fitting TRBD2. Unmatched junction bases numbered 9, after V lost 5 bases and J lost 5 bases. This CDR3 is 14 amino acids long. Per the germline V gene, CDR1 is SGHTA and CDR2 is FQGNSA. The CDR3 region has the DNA TGTGCCAGCAGCCGTCGGCGGGAGAGTCACGAGCAGTACTTC. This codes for CASSRRRESHEQYF. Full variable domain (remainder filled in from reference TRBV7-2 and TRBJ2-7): GAGVSQSPSNKVTEKGKDVELRCDPISGHTALYWYRQSLGQGLEFLIYFQGNSAPDKSGLPSDRFSAERTGGSVSTLTIQRTQQEDSAVYLCASSRRRESHEQYFGPGTRLTVT.

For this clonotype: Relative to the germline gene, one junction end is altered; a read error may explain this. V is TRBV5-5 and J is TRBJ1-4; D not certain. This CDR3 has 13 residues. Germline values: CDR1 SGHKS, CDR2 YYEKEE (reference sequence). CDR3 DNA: TGTGCCAGCAGCTTAGGACCTAATGAAAAACTGGTTTTT. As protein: CASSLGPNEKLVF.

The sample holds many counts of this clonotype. This CDR3 reads CASSYSLTAKWGYTF. Written as DNA, the CDR3 is TGTGCCAGCAGCTATTCCCTGACTGCGAAGTGGGGCTACACCTTC. V and J are TRBV5-6 and TRBJ1-2; no firm D call. V dropped 3 bases and J dropped 8 bases, with 20 bases sitting between them. Germline V gives CDR1 SGHDT, CDR2 YYEEEE. CDR3 length: 15 residues.